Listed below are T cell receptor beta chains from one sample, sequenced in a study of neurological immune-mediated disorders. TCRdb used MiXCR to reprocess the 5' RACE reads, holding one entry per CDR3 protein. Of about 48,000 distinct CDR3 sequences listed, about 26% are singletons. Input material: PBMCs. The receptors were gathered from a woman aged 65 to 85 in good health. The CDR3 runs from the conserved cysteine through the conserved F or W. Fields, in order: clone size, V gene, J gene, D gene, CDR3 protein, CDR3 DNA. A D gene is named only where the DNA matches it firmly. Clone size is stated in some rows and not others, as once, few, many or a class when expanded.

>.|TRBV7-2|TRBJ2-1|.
CASSLALGARYNEQFF
TGTGCCAGCAGCTTAGCGCTAGGGGCCCGTTACAATGAGCAGTTCTTC
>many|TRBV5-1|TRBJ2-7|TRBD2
CASSSTSGSSEQYF
TGCGCCAGCAGCTCCACAAGCGGGAGCAGCGAGCAGTACTTC
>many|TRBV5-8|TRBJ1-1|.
CASSPVWWSTEAFF
TGTGCCAGCAGCCCGGTTTGGTGGTCCACTGAAGCTTTCTTT
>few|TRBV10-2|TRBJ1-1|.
CASAMTPNTEACF
TGCGCCAGCGCCATGACACCTAACACTGAAGCTTGCTTT
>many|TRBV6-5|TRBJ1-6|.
CASSPKGSSYNSPLHF
TGTGCCAGCAGCCCTAAGGGGAGCTCCTATAATTCACCCCTCCACTTT
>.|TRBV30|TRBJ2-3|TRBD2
CAWSGWTSGRIPTDTQYF
TGTGCCTGGAGTGGGTGGACTAGCGGGAGGATCCCCACAGATACGCAGTATTTT
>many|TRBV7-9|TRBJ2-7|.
CASSPSGSSYEQYF
TGTGCCAGCTCCCCGTCCGGGAGCTCGTACGAGCAGTACTTC
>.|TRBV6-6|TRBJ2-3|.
CASSYSLVPDTQYF
TGTGCCAGCAGTTACTCTCTAGTGCCAGATACGCAGTATTTT
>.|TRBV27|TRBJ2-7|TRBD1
CASSSRDSPYEQYF
TGTGCCAGCAGTTCCCGGGACAGCCCTTACGAGCAGTACTTC
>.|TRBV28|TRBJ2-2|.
CASSIRRTGELFF
TGTGCCAGCAGTATCAGGAGAACAGGAGAGCTGTTTTTT
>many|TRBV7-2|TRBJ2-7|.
CASSLVLATYEQYF
TGTGCCAGCAGCTTAGTTCTAGCCACCTACGAGCAGTACTTC
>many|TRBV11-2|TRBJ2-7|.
CASIQSAGSPEQYF
TGTGCCAGCATCCAAAGCGCAGGGAGTCCCGAGCAGTACTTC
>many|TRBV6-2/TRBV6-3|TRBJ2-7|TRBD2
CASSYSPAGYEQYF
TGTGCCAGCAGTTACTCTCCAGCGGGGTACGAGCAGTACTTC
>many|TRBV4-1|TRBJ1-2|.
CASSPPGTNYGYTF
TGCGCCAGCAGCCCCCCGGGGACTAACTATGGCTACACCTTC
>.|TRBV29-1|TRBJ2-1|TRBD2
CSGGLAGRGSYNEQFF
TGCAGCGGCGGACTAGCGGGAAGAGGCTCCTACAATGAGCAGTTCTTC
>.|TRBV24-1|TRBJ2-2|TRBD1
CATKAQGASGGLDTGELFF
TGTGCCACCAAGGCACAGGGGGCAAGCGGTGGGTTGGACACCGGGGAGCTGTTTTTT
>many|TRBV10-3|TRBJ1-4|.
CAISELPTNEKLFF
TGTGCCATCAGTGAGCTCCCAACTAATGAAAAACTGTTTTTT
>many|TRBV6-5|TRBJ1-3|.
CASTPSGLRNTIYF
TGTGCCAGCACCCCGTCCGGGTTGAGAAACACCATATATTTT
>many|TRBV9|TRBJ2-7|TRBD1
CASSPRDRSSYEQYF
TGTGCCAGCAGCCCCCGGGACAGGAGTTCCTACGAGCAGTACTTC
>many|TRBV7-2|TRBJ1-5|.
CASSRTGQDDQPQHF
TGTGCCAGCAGCCGGACGGGACAAGACGATCAGCCCCAGCATTTT
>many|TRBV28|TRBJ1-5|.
CASSLPLGVNQPQHF
TGTGCCAGCAGTTTACCCCTCGGGGTCAATCAGCCCCAGCATTTT
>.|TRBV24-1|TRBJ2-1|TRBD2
CATSDQSGAYNEQFF
TGTGCCACCAGTGATCAGAGCGGGGCTTACAATGAGCAGTTCTTC
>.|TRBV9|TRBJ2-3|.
CASSVAETGTDTQYF
TGTGCCAGCAGCGTAGCCGAGACTGGCACAGATACGCAGTATTTT